Each of the 18 T cell receptor beta chains below was sequenced from the same sample in a study of response to subunit inactivated influenza vaccine. MiXCR, applied by TCRdb to the RT-PCR reads, yields one record per CDR3 protein. In the table there are some 850,000 distinct CDR3 sequences, roughly 20% of which are singletons. The source material was PBMCs from blood, sampled less than 6 days after vaccination. These TCRs come from a man in his fifties or sixties who received an inactivated influenza vaccine.

The chain employs TRBV6-1 and TRBJ2-1; possibly TRBD1 or TRBD2 for D (6 bases each). CDR1 is MNHNS and CDR2 is SASEGT in the germline V gene. The ends were cut back, 2 bases at V and 2 bases at J, with 10 bases in the middle. This CDR3 is built from 15 residues. The CDR3 DNA is TGTGCCAGCAGTGAATCGGGGGCTCCCTACAATGAGCAGTTCTTC. It translates to CASSESGAPYNEQFF.

V usage is TRBV7-9 and J usage is TRBJ2-5; D uncertain. The CDR3 has 14 residues. Trimming took 4 bases from V and 6 from J, leaving 15 bases between them. Germline CDR1 reads SEHNR; CDR2 reads FQNEAQ (reference sequence). The CDR3 sequence is CASSSGKSYKTQYF. CDR3 coding DNA: TGTGCCAGCAGCTCTGGCAAGAGCTATAAGACCCAGTACTTC.

A few counts support this clonotype. The chain joins TRBV4-1 to TRBJ2-7; a weak D match, TRBD1 (5 bases). V lost 2 bases and J 6 bases, leaving 20 bases between the germline ends. The germline CDR1 and CDR2 sequences are MGHRA and YSYEKL. The CDR3 has 16 amino acids. Here the CDR3 reads CASSQPMGPEKSEQYF. CDR3 DNA: TGCGCCAGCAGCCAACCAATGGGGCCAGAAAAGAGCGAGCAGTACTTC.

In this sample, this clonotype turned up many times. The gene calls are TRBV12-3 or TRBV12-4 and TRBJ2-1, with D possibly TRBD1 on 5 matching bases. The V and J ends lost 2 bases and 8 bases respectively, with 16 bases between them. The CDR3 length is 15 residues. In DNA form, the CDR3 reads TGTGCCAGCAGTTTATCGACGGACGCACAGGATGAGCAGTTCTTC. Translated: CASSLSTDAQDEQFF.

In this sample, this clonotype turned up a few times. This chain links TRBV12-3 or TRBV12-4 with TRBJ1-2; perhaps TRBD1 as D (5 bases). CDR3 size: 13 residues. V lost 5 bases and J lost 4, with 11 bases in between. The CDR3 coding sequence is TGTGCCAGCAGTGAGGCAGGGATCTATGGCTACACCTTC. It is translated as CASSEAGIYGYTF.

This clonotype appeared a few times. The chain is built from TRBV28 and TRBJ2-3; 8 positions match TRBD2. This CDR3 spans 16 amino acids. Per the germline V gene, CDR1 is MDHEN and CDR2 is SYDVKM. V was pared by 2 bases and J by 5 bases, with 9 bases of the junction left unmatched. The CDR3 sequence: CASSLPSGGGGDTQYF. DNA of the CDR3: TGTGCCAGCAGTTTACCCAGCGGGGGCGGGGGAGATACGCAGTATTTT.

CDR3 in DNA: TGTGCCAGCAGTGAGACGGTCCTATATGGCTACACCTTC. Its translation is CASSETVLYGYTF. The chain links TRBV12-3 or TRBV12-4 to TRBJ1-2; D call uncertain. The ends were cut back, 5 bases at V and 5 bases at J, with 12 bases in the middle. CDR3 length equals 13 residues.

The gene calls are TRBV6-2 or TRBV6-3 and TRBJ2-3; 12 nucleotides agree with TRBD2. This CDR3 is built from 18 residues. V dropped 3 bases and J dropped 1; count of bases not matched to a gene: 8. The germline gives CDR1 MNHEY, CDR2 SVGEGT. The CDR3: CASSYLAGGPSGTDTQYF. In DNA form, the CDR3 reads TGTGCCAGCAGTTATCTAGCGGGAGGGCCTTCGGGCACAGATACGCAGTATTTT.

There are a few counts of this clonotype. The rearrangement uses TRBV7-2 and TRBJ2-7; possibly TRBD2 for D (6 bases). The CDR3 sequence is 14 residues long. V was clipped by 4 bases and J by 2 bases, with 12 bases between them. From germline, CDR1 is SGHTA and CDR2 FQGNSA. CDR3 bases: TGTGCCAGCAGCTCCGCCGGGGGAGCCTACGAGCAGTACTTC. As protein: CASSSAGGAYEQYF.

The table lists this clonotype with many counts. Here the CDR3 DNA reads TGTGCCAGCAGCTTAACCACAGGGGCGTACGCTGAAGCTTTCTTT. Translating gives CASSLTTGAYAEAFF. The genes are TRBV7-9 and TRBJ1-1, with TRBD1 identical over 7 bases. This CDR3 has 15 residues. V gave up 2 bases and J gave up 6 bases; unmatched junction bases: 9. Germline CDR1 reads SEHNR; CDR2 reads FQNEAQ (reference sequence).

CDR3 protein: CASGGLGFVSYEQYF. The CDR3 coding sequence is TGTGCCAGCGGGGGACTCGGGTTCGTCTCCTACGAGCAGTACTTC. This chain connects TRBV6-2 or TRBV6-3 to TRBJ2-7, with D possibly matching TRBD2 (6 bases). Trimming cost V 8 bases and J 0 bases, with 17 bases left between them. This CDR3 contains 15 residues. Germline-derived CDR1 and CDR2 are MNHEY and SVGEGT.

This clonotype was counted a few times. CDR3 loop: CSVDLAADNEQFF. As DNA, the CDR3 is TGCAGCGTTGACCTCGCCGCGGACAATGAGCAGTTCTTC. The V and J genes are TRBV29-1 and TRBJ2-1; no firm D call. V was cut by 3 bases and J by 5 bases, with 11 bases left in between. Per germline, CDR1 SQVTM and CDR2 ANQGSEA. CDR3 length equals 13 residues.

J is TRBJ2-7 and V is TRBV4-3; D is possibly TRBD1 or TRBD2 (5 bases each). CDR3 length equals 15 residues. From germline, CDR1 is LGHNA and CDR2 YSLEER. Trimming pared 3 bases from V and 5 bases from J, leaving 17 bases between. CDR3 residues: CASSQEINWGHEQYF. The CDR3, as DNA: TGCGCCAGCAGCCAGGAAATAAATTGGGGACACGAGCAGTACTTC.

This clonotype was seen more than once but under ten times. V is TRBV2 and J is TRBJ2-5; TRBD1 aligns across 10 bases. V gave up 8 bases and J gave up 7 bases; unmatched junction bases: 19. The CDR3 sequence is 17 residues long. Germline loops: CDR1 SNHLY, CDR2 FYNNEI. The CDR3 DNA reads as TGTGCCAGCCTAGTTACTGCCGGGACAGGGGCGCGCCCGACCCAGTACTTC. This sequence encodes CASLVTAGTGARPTQYF.

The CDR3 loop reads CSGKELSYEQYF. DNA of the CDR3: TGCAGCGGAAAAGAACTTTCCTACGAGCAGTACTTC. The rearrangement uses TRBV29-1 and TRBJ2-7; D unclear. This CDR3 region has 12 residues. V lost 7 bases to trimming and J lost 1 base, with 11 bases between them. CDR1 is SQVTM, CDR2 ANQGSEA, per germline.

The J gene is TRBJ2-5, the V gene TRBV7-6; D may correspond to TRBD1 or TRBD2 (7 bases each). The germline V and J ends were trimmed by 5 bases and 4 bases, with 20 bases remaining between them. The germline V gene encodes CDR1 SGHVS and CDR2 FNYEAQ. This CDR3 region has 16 residues. As DNA, the CDR3 is TGTGCCAGCAGCACATGGGGAACAGGGGAGGGAGAGACCCAGTACTTC. Translating it yields CASSTWGTGEGETQYF.

This clonotype was seen many times. V gene TRBV29-1 combines with J gene TRBJ2-3; 7 bases match TRBD2. V gave up 8 bases and J gave up 5 bases; unmatched junction bases: 7. The CDR3 runs 12 residues. Germline loops: CDR1 SQVTM, CDR2 ANQGSEA. CDR3 in amino acids: CSYRGGGDTQYF. The CDR3 coding sequence is TGCAGCTACCGTGGGGGGGGAGATACGCAGTATTTT.

With respect to this clonotype: A read error may be the cause here, since a much bigger clone is one base away. The chain combines TRBV6-2 or TRBV6-3 with TRBJ2-7; D ambiguous. The CDR3 contains 11 residues. CDR1 and CDR2 (germline): MNHEY, SVGEGT. The CDR3 DNA is TGTGCCAGCAGTTACTCCGACGAGCAGTACTTC. It encodes CASSYSDEQYF.